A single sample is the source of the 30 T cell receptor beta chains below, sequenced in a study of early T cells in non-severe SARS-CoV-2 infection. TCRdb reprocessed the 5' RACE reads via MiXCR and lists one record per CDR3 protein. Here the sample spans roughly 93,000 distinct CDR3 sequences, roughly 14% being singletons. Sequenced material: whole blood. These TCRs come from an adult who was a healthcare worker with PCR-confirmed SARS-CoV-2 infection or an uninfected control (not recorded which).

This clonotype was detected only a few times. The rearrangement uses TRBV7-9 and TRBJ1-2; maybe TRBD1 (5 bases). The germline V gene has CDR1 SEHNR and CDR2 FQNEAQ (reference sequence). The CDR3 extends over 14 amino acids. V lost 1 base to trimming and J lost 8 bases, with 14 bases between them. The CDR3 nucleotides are TGTGCCAGCAGCTTAGATGTTGCAGGGTCCGGCTACACCTTC. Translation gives CASSLDVAGSGYTF. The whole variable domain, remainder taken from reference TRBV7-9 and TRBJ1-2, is DTGVSQNPRHKITKRGQNVTFRCDPISEHNRLYWYRQTLGQGPEFLTYFQNEAQLEKSRLLSDRFSAERPKGSFSTLEIQRTEQGDSAMYLCASSLDVAGSGYTFGSGTRLTVV.

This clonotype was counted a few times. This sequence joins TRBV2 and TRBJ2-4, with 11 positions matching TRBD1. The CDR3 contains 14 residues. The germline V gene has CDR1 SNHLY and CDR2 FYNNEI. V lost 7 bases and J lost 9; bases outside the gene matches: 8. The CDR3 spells CASTLDRGQVIQYF. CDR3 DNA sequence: TGTGCCAGCACCCTGGACAGGGGGCAAGTCATTCAGTACTTC.

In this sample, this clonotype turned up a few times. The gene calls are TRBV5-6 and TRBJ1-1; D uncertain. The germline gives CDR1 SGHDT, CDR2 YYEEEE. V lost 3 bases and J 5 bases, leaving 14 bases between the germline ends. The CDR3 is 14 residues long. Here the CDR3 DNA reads TGTGCCAGCAGCTCAACGCTCCGGGGTACTGAAGCTTTCTTT. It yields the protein CASSSTLRGTEAFF. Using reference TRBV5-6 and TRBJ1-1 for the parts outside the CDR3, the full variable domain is DAGVTQSPTHLIKTRGQQVTLRCSPKSGHDTVSWYQQALGQGPQFIFQYYEEEERQRGNFPDRFSGHQFPNYSSELNVNALLLGDSALYLCASSSTLRGTEAFFGQGTRLTVV.

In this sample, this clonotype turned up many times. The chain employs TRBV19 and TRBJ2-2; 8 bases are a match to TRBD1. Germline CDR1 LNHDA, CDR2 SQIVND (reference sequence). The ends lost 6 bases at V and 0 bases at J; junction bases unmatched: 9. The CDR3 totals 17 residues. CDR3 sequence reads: CASRSWRDRTNTGELFF. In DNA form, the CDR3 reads TGTGCCAGTAGATCCTGGCGGGACAGGACGAACACCGGGGAGCTGTTTTTT.

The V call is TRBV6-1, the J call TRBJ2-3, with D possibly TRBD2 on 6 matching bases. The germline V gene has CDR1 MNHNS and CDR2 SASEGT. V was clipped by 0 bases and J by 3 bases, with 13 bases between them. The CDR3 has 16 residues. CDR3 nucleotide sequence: TGTGCCAGCAGTGAAGCTGTCCGGGGAGGAACAGATACGCAGTATTTT. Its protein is CASSEAVRGGTDTQYF.

This chain's CDR3 is CASRRGGNTEAFF. The CDR3 nucleotides are TGTGCCAGCAGAAGGGGGGGGAACACTGAAGCTTTCTTT. The chain is built from TRBV6-5 and TRBJ1-1; D perhaps matches TRBD1 (6 bases). The CDR3 totals 13 residues. V was pared by 6 bases and J by 1 base, with 9 bases between. Germline CDR1 reads MNHEY; CDR2 reads SVGAGI.

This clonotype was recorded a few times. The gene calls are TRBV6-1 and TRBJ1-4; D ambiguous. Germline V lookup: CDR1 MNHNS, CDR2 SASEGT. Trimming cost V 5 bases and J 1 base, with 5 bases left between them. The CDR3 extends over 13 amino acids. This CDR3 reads CASSLKTNEKLFF. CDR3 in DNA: TGTGCCAGCAGTCTCAAAACTAATGAAAAACTGTTTTTT.

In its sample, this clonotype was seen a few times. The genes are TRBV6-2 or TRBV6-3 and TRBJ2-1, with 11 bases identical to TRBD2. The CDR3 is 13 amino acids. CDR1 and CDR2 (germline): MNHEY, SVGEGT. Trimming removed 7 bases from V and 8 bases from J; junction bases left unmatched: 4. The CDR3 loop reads CASKVAGGDEQFF. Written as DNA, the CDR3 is TGTGCCAGCAAGGTAGCGGGGGGGGATGAGCAGTTCTTC.

CDR3 in DNA: TGCAGTGCTAGTACATTCGGGGCTAGCAATCAGCCCCAGCATTTT. Protein product: CSASTFGASNQPQHF. The V call is TRBV20-1, the J call TRBJ1-5; the D gene is possibly TRBD1 (5 bases). The V gene's germline CDR1 is DFQATT and CDR2 SNEGSKA (reference sequence). The CDR3 has 15 amino acids. V was cut by 3 bases and J by 0 bases, with 12 bases left in between.

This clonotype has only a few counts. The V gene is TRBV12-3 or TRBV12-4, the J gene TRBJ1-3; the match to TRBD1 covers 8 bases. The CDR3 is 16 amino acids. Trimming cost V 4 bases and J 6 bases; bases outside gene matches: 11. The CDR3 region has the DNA TGTGCCAGCAGTTCCCAGGGGGCGCTAAGAGAAAACACCATATATTTT. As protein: CASSSQGALRENTIYF.

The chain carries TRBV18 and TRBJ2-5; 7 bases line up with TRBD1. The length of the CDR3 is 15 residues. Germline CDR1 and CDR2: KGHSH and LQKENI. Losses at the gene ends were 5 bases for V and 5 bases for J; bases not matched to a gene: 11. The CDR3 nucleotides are TGTGCCAGCTCATCCGACAGGGCCCCTCCGGAGACCCAGTACTTC. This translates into CASSSDRAPPETQYF.

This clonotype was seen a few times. The CDR3 spells CSARPGRVTDTQYF. In nucleotides, the CDR3 is TGCAGCGCTCGACCGGGACGGGTCACAGATACGCAGTATTTT. The chain carries TRBV29-1 and TRBJ2-3; D may match TRBD1 or TRBD2 (5 bases each). The CDR3 is 14 residues long. Germline lookup yields CDR1 SQVTM and CDR2 ANQGSEA. Between the trimmed V and J ends, which lost 7 bases and 2 bases, there was a span of 16 bases.

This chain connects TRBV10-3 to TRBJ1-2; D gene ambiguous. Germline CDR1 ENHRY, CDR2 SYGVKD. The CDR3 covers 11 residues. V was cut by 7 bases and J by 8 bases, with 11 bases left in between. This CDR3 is CAINLGRGYTF. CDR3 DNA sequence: TGTGCCATCAATTTAGGGCGGGGCTACACCTTC.

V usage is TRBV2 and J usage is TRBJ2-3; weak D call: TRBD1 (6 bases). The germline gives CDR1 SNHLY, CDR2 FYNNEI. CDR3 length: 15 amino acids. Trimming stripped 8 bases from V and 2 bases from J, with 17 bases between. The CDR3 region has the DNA TGTGCCAGCGCCAGTATGTCAGGGGTCACAGATACGCAGTATTTT. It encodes CASASMSGVTDTQYF.

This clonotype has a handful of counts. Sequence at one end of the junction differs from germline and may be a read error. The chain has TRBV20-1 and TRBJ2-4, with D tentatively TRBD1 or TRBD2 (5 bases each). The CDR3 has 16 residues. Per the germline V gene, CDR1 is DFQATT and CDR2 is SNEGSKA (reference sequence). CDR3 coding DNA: TGCAGTGCCAGAGCCGGGGCCGCCCGTCCCAAAAACATTCAGTACTTC. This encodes CSARAGAARPKNIQYF.

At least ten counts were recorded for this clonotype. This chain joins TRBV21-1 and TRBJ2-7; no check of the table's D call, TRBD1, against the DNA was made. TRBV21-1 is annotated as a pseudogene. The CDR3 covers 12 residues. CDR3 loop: CASSKEEPGGNV. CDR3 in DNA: TGTGCCAGCAGCAAAGAAGAGCCAGGGGGGAACGTC.

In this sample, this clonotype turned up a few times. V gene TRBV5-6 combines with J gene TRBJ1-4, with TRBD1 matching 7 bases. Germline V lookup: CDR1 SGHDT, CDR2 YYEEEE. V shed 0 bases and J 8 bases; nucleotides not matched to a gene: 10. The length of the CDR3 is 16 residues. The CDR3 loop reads CASSLDRGVLLEKLFF. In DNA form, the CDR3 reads TGTGCCAGCAGCTTGGACAGGGGAGTCTTATTGGAAAAACTGTTTTTT.

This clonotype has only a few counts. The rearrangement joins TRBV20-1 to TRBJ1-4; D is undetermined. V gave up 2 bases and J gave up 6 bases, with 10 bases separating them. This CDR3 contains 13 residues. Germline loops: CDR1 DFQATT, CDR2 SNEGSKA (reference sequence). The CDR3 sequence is CSARTLWDEKLFF. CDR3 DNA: TGCAGTGCTAGAACGCTTTGGGATGAAAAACTGTTTTTT.

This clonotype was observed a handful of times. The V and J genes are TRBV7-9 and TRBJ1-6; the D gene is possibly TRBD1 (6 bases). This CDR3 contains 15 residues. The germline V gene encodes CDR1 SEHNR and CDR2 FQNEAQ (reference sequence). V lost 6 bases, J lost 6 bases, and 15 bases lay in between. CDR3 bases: TGTGCCAGCAGTATCCGGGGGGCGCGTAATTCACCCCTCCACTTT. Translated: CASSIRGARNSPLHF.

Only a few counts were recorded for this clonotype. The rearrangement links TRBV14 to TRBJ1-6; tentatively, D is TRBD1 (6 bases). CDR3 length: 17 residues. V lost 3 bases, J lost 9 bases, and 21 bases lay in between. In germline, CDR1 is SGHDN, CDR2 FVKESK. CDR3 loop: CASSHGKRTAFSSPLHF. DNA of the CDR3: TGTGCCAGCAGCCACGGAAAACGGACAGCGTTCAGTTCACCCCTCCACTTT.

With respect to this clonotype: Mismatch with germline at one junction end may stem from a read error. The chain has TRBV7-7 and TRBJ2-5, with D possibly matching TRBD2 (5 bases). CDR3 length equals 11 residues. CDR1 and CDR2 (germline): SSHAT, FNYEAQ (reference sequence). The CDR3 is CASSPKPGSHF. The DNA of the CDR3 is TGTGCCAGCAGCCCTAAACCGGGGAGTCATTTC.

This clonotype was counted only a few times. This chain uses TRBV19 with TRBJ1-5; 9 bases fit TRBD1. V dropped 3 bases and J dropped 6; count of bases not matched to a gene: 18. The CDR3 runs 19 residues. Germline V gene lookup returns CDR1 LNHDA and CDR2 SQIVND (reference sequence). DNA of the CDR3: TGTGCCAGTAGTATTTCCCCGGGACAGGGCCTTGCGCGGGGTCAGCCCCAGCATTTT. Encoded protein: CASSISPGQGLARGQPQHF.

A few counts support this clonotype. The CDR3 sequence is CASSEGLGSPYEQYV. CDR3 coding DNA: TGTGCCAGCAGTGAAGGGTTAGGATCCCCCTACGAGCAGTACGTC. V usage is TRBV6-1 and J usage is TRBJ2-7, with D unclear. CDR1 is MNHNS and CDR2 is SASEGT in the germline V gene. Trimming took 1 base from V and 2 from J, leaving 12 bases between them. This CDR3 is built from 15 residues.

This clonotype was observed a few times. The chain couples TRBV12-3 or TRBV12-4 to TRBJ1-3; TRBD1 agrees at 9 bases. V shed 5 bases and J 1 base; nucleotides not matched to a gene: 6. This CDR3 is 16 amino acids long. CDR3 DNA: TGTGCCAGCAGTCCACCGGGACAGGGATCTGGAAACACCATATATTTT. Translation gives CASSPPGQGSGNTIYF.

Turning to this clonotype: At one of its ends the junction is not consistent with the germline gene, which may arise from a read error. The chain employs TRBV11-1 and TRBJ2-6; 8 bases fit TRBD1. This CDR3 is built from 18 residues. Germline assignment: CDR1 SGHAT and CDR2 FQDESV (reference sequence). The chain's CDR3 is CVSSLGPTGESGANVLTF. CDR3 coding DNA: TGTGTCAGCAGCTTAGGGCCGACAGGGGAGTCTGGGGCCAACGTCCTGACTTTC.

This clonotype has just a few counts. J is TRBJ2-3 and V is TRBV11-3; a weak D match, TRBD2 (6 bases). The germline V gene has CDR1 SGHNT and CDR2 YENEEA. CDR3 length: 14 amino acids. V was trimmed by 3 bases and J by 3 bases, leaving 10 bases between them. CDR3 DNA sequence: TGTGCCAGCAGCTTGGAGGGGAAGACAGATACGCAGTATTTT. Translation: CASSLEGKTDTQYF.

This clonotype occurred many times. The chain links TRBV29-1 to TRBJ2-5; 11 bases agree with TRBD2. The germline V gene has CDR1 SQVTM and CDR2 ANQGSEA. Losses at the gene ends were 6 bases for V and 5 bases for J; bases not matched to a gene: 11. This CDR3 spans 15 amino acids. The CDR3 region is CSVRVAGGPLETQYF. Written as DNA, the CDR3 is TGCAGCGTGAGGGTAGCGGGGGGGCCTCTTGAGACCCAGTACTTC.

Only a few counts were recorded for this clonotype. Written as DNA, the CDR3 is TGCGCCAGCAGCTTCGAGGGCCGCAGAGGACAGCCCCAGCATTTT. Its translation is CASSFEGRRGQPQHF. The genes are TRBV5-1 and TRBJ1-5; no definite D call. CDR3 length: 15 amino acids. CDR1 is SGHRS, CDR2 YFSETQ, per germline. V lost 2 bases to trimming and J lost 7 bases, with 16 bases between them.

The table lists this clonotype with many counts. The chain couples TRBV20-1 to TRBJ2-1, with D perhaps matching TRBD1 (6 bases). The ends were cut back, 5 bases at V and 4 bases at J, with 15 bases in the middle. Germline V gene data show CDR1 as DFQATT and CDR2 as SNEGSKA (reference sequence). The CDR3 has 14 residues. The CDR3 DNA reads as TGCAGTGCTTACCAGACAGGAGTGTACAATGAGCAGTTCTTC. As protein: CSAYQTGVYNEQFF.

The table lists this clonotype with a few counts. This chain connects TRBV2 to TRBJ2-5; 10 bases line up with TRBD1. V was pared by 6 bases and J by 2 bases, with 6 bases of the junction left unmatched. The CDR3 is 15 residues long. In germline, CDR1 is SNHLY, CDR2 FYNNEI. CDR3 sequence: CASRTRTGGQETQYF. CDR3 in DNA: TGTGCCAGCAGGACTAGGACAGGGGGTCAAGAGACCCAGTACTTC.